The rows below give T cell receptor beta chains drawn from one sample of a study of OX40 agonist ivuxolimab in advanced cancers. Data came from immunoSEQ multiplex PCR; TCRdb stores just in-frame clones and leaves some out. The table lists 65,000 to 95,000 clones, approximately 80% of them singletons. The material was CD4+ or CD8+ T cells sorted from blood, obtained in a trial of the OX40 agonist ivuxolimab. These receptors were collected from an adult with an advanced solid tumor such as melanoma, head and neck, liver or kidney cancer. CDR3s include the opening cysteine and the closing phenylalanine or tryptophan. The order of the fields is V gene, D gene, J gene, clone size, CDR3 protein, CDR3 DNA. A D gene is named only where the DNA matches it firmly. The size entry is marked missing in some rows and otherwise reads once, few, many or a size class.

v_gene: TRBV7-3
d_gene: -
j_gene: TRBJ1-1
abundance: -
CDR3aa: CASSSGQRNTEAFF
CDR3nt: TGTGCCAGCAGCTCCGGACAAAGGAACACTGAAGCTTTCTTT

v_gene: TRBV6-5
d_gene: -
j_gene: TRBJ2-2
abundance: -
CDR3aa: CASSYGEVGELFF
CDR3nt: TGTGCCAGCAGCTACGGGGAAGTCGGGGAGCTGTTTTTT

v_gene: TRBV5-6
d_gene: -
j_gene: TRBJ1-1
abundance: -
CDR3aa: CASTARRGGAEAFF
CDR3nt: TGTGCCAGCACCGCGAGGCGGGGAGGCGCTGAAGCTTTCTTT

v_gene: TRBV6-6
d_gene: -
j_gene: TRBJ2-4
abundance: -
CDR3aa: CASSPTGPLAKNIQYF
CDR3nt: TGTGCCAGCAGTCCGACAGGTCCCTTAGCCAAAAACATTCAGTACTTC

v_gene: TRBV7-2
d_gene: TRBD1
j_gene: TRBJ2-5
abundance: -
CDR3aa: CASSLAGTGAQETQYF
CDR3nt: TGTGCCAGCAGCTTAGCGGGAACAGGGGCCCAAGAGACCCAGTACTTC

v_gene: TRBV7-2
d_gene: TRBD1
j_gene: TRBJ2-1
abundance: -
CDR3aa: CASSLGGTGKNEQFF
CDR3nt: TGTGCCAGCAGCTTAGGCGGGACAGGGAAAAATGAGCAGTTCTTC

v_gene: TRBV5-6
d_gene: -
j_gene: TRBJ2-7
abundance: -
CDR3aa: CASSGVRIYEQYF
CDR3nt: TGTGCCAGCAGCGGAGTTAGGATCTACGAGCAGTACTTC

v_gene: TRBV19
d_gene: -
j_gene: TRBJ1-1
abundance: -
CDR3aa: CASSIGWSGTEAFF
CDR3nt: TGTGCCAGTAGTATCGGATGGTCCGGCACTGAAGCTTTCTTT

v_gene: TRBV27
d_gene: -
j_gene: TRBJ2-7
abundance: -
CDR3aa: CASRGRGYPPYEQYF
CDR3nt: TGTGCCAGCAGGGGACGGGGGTACCCCCCCTACGAGCAGTACTTC

v_gene: TRBV7-9
d_gene: TRBD1
j_gene: TRBJ2-7
abundance: -
CDR3aa: CASSLGDSDTYEQYF
CDR3nt: TGTGCCAGCAGCTTAGGGGACAGCGATACCTACGAGCAGTACTTC

v_gene: TRBV28
d_gene: -
j_gene: TRBJ2-7
abundance: -
CDR3aa: CASGKPRDGTYEQYF
CDR3nt: TGTGCCAGCGGTAAACCTCGGGACGGGACCTACGAGCAGTACTTC

v_gene: TRBV29-1
d_gene: TRBD1
j_gene: TRBJ1-2
abundance: -
CDR3aa: CSHSTGNDGYTF
CDR3nt: TGCAGCCACTCGACAGGGAACGATGGCTACACCTTC

v_gene: TRBV5-1
d_gene: TRBD1
j_gene: TRBJ1-2
abundance: -
CDR3aa: CASSLPSTGEGYTF
CDR3nt: TGCGCCAGCAGCTTACCCTCGACAGGGGAGGGCTACACCTTC

v_gene: TRBV7-2
d_gene: -
j_gene: TRBJ1-1
abundance: -
CDR3aa: CASSLVPPDMNTEAFF
CDR3nt: TGTGCCAGCAGCTTAGTACCCCCGGACATGAACACTGAAGCTTTCTTT

v_gene: TRBV11-1
d_gene: -
j_gene: TRBJ2-1
abundance: -
CDR3aa: CASSASRDNEQFF
CDR3nt: TGTGCCAGCAGCGCATCCCGCGATAATGAGCAGTTCTTC

v_gene: TRBV4-3
d_gene: -
j_gene: TRBJ1-4
abundance: -
CDR3aa: CASSQDPGSANEKLFF
CDR3nt: TGCGCCAGCAGCCAAGATCCGGGTTCGGCTAATGAAAAACTGTTTTTT

v_gene: TRBV30
d_gene: -
j_gene: TRBJ2-5
abundance: -
CDR3aa: CAFTTGTAGETQYF
CDR3nt: TGTGCCTTCACCACCGGGACAGCGGGAGAGACCCAGTACTTC

v_gene: TRBV20-1
d_gene: -
j_gene: TRBJ2-7
abundance: -
CDR3aa: CSGKQGNEQYF
CDR3nt: TGCAGTGGAAAACAGGGTAACGAGCAGTACTTC

v_gene: TRBV7-2
d_gene: -
j_gene: TRBJ1-1
abundance: -
CDR3aa: CASSSFDRNTEAFF
CDR3nt: TGTGCCAGCAGCTCCTTCGACAGGAACACTGAAGCTTTCTTT

v_gene: TRBV6-6
d_gene: -
j_gene: TRBJ2-2
abundance: -
CDR3aa: CASRTTGELFF
CDR3nt: TGTGCCAGCAGAACCACCGGGGAGCTGTTTTTT

v_gene: TRBV28
d_gene: -
j_gene: TRBJ1-1
abundance: -
CDR3aa: CASSQVMNTEAFF
CDR3nt: TGTGCCAGCAGTCAAGTTATGAACACTGAAGCTTTCTTT

v_gene: TRBV4-3
d_gene: -
j_gene: TRBJ1-3
abundance: once
CDR3aa: CASSQEWVDGWSSGNTIYF
CDR3nt: TGCGCCAGCAGCCAAGAATGGGTGGACGGTTGGAGCTCTGGAAACACCATATATTTT

v_gene: TRBV7-9
d_gene: TRBD1
j_gene: TRBJ1-2
abundance: -
CDR3aa: CASSFGTGDSGYTF
CDR3nt: TGTGCCAGCAGCTTCGGGACAGGGGACTCTGGCTACACCTTC

v_gene: TRBV29-1
d_gene: -
j_gene: TRBJ2-3
abundance: -
CDR3aa: CSVKSGDTQYF
CDR3nt: TGCAGCGTTAAAAGTGGGGATACGCAGTATTTT

v_gene: TRBV4-3
d_gene: TRBD1
j_gene: TRBJ2-2
abundance: -
CDR3aa: CASSRPGTARELFF
CDR3nt: TGCGCCAGCAGCCGACCAGGGACAGCCCGGGAGCTGTTTTTT

v_gene: TRBV6-5
d_gene: TRBD1
j_gene: TRBJ1-2
abundance: -
CDR3aa: CATKQGPSTYGYTF
CDR3nt: TGTGCCACCAAACAGGGGCCGAGTACCTATGGCTACACCTTC